This is a list of T cell receptor beta chains from one sample in a study of T cell changes during pregnancy in multiple sclerosis. Measured with immunoSEQ multiplex PCR; TCRdb has only the in-frame clones, and not every one. The table has 70,000 to 95,000 clones, approximately 95% seen once. The sequencing here drew on peripheral blood, taken in the first trimester of pregnancy. The receptors come from a female donor with multiple sclerosis, enrolled in a pregnancy study. Both conserved end residues are part of each CDR3. D genes are given only for firm matches. Clone size is stated in some rows and not others, as once, few, many or a class when expanded.

>TRBJ1-5|14|TRBV6-1|.|TRBD1
CASNDRGSNQPQHF
TGTGCCAGCAACGACAGGGGTAGCAATCAGCCCCAGCATTTT
>TRBJ1-1|15|TRBV9|.|TRBD1
CASSLQGQSNTEAFF
TGTGCCAGCAGCCTCCAGGGACAGTCGAACACTGAAGCTTTCTTT
>TRBJ2-1|12|TRBV10-2|medium-sized|TRBD2
CATSGGVNEQFF
TGCGCCACATCGGGGGGGGTTAATGAGCAGTTCTTC
>TRBJ2-1|18|TRBV10-3|.|TRBD2
CAISEGVSGGMVDNEQFF
TGTGCCATCAGTGAAGGAGTTAGCGGGGGGATGGTGGACAATGAGCAGTTCTTC
>TRBJ1-2|14|TRBV9|once|TRBD1
CASSVGQGHYGYTF
TGTGCCAGCAGCGTAGGACAGGGACACTATGGCTACACCTTC
>TRBJ2-5|13|TRBV2|.|.
CASSRDTQETQYF
TGTGCCAGCAGCCGGGACACCCAAGAGACCCAGTACTTC
>TRBJ2-3|16|TRBV6-5|.|TRBD2
CASSYRASGGTDTQYF
TGTGCCAGCAGTTACAGGGCTAGCGGGGGCACAGATACGCAGTATTTT
>TRBJ1-2|15|TRBV19|once|.
CASTPLVGGDYGYTF
TGTGCCAGTACCCCTTTAGTAGGAGGGGATTATGGCTACACCTTC
>TRBJ2-1|12|TRBV5-4|.|.
CASRAQGNEQFF
TGTGCCAGCAGGGCCCAGGGAAATGAGCAGTTCTTC
>TRBJ2-1|15|TRBV7-8|.|TRBD2
CASSLGLAGGHEQFF
TGTGCCAGCAGCTTAGGACTAGCGGGGGGGCACGAGCAGTTCTTC
>TRBJ2-1|20|TRBV10-1|.|TRBD2
CASSELRLAGEQRAYNEQFF
TGCGCCAGCAGTGAGTTAAGACTAGCGGGGGAGCAGAGAGCTTACAATGAGCAGTTCTTC
>TRBJ1-1|15|TRBV10-3|.|.
CASVGQPEVLAEAFF
TGTGCCAGCGTCGGACAGCCAGAAGTGTTGGCTGAAGCTTTCTTT
>TRBJ2-5|14|TRBV19|once|.
CASKGGRIEETQYF
TGTGCCAGTAAAGGGGGTCGCATCGAAGAGACCCAGTACTTC
>TRBJ2-3|17|TRBV11-3|.|TRBD2
CASSLGLAGAETDTQYF
TGTGCCAGCAGCTTAGGACTAGCGGGGGCCGAGACAGATACGCAGTATTTT
>TRBJ2-1|16|TRBV11-2|.|.
CASSPRDGGGYNEQFF
TGTGCCAGCAGCCCACGTGATGGGGGCGGATACAATGAGCAGTTCTTC
>TRBJ1-6|13|TRBV15|.|.
CATRNRDESPLHF
TGTGCCACCAGGAACAGGGATGAGTCACCCCTCCACTTT
>TRBJ2-5|15|TRBV4-1|.|TRBD1
CASSHTRGPQETQYF
TGCGCCAGCAGCCATACCAGGGGGCCCCAAGAGACCCAGTACTTC
>TRBJ1-5|14|TRBV6-5|.|.
CASRLDLDNQPQHF
TGTGCCAGCAGACTAGACCTTGACAATCAGCCCCAGCATTTT
>TRBJ1-2|15|TRBV5-6|once|.
CASSPPTGGLYGYTF
TGTGCCAGCAGCCCCCCGACGGGAGGGCTCTATGGCTACACCTTC
>TRBJ2-7|13|TRBV5-6|once|.
CASSLQGQYEQYF
TGTGCCAGCAGCTTACAGGGCCAGTACGAGCAGTACTTC
>TRBJ2-1|13|TRBV9|.|.
CASSARLDGEQFF
TGTGCCAGCAGCGCGAGACTAGACGGTGAGCAGTTCTTC
>TRBJ1-2|16|TRBV11-2|.|.
CASSPILFGRGYGYTF
TGTGCCAGCAGCCCCATTCTTTTCGGTAGAGGCTATGGCTACACCTTC
>TRBJ2-4|18|TRBV25-1|few|TRBD2
CASSDHSGGALAKNIQYF
TGTGCCAGCAGTGACCACTCGGGGGGGGCTTTAGCCAAAAACATTCAGTACTTC
>TRBJ2-3|16|TRBV5-5|.|.
CASSLGRVGSTDTQYF
TGTGCCAGCAGCTTGGGCAGGGTCGGAAGCACAGATACGCAGTATTTT
>TRBJ1-6|18|TRBV18|.|TRBD1
CASSPGTGLPSYNSPLHF
TGTGCCAGCTCACCCGGGACAGGGCTACCCTCCTATAATTCACCCCTCCACTTT
>TRBJ1-4|16|TRBV9|.|.
CASSASGATTNEKLFF
TGTGCCAGCAGCGCCTCGGGAGCGACAACTAATGAAAAACTGTTTTTT
>TRBJ2-7|13|TRBV5-4|.|TRBD2
CASSSGTRGEQYF
TGTGCCAGCAGCTCCGGGACTAGAGGGGAGCAGTACTTC
>TRBJ2-2|17|TRBV9|.|TRBD1
CASSDPPGQGPIGELFF
TGTGCCAGCAGCGACCCACCGGGACAGGGGCCCATCGGGGAGCTGTTTTTT
>TRBJ2-2|13|TRBV9|.|.
CASSAWTERRLFF
TGTGCCAGCAGCGCCTGGACAGAGCGACGGCTGTTTTTT
>TRBJ1-1|13|TRBV11-2|once|.
CASSSKIQDEAFF
TGTGCCAGCAGCTCCAAGATACAGGATGAAGCTTTCTTT
>TRBJ2-7|16|TRBV21-1|.|.
CASSKKRRGRSYEQYF
TGTGCCAGCAGCAAAAAGAGGCGGGGGAGGTCCTACGAGCAGTACTTC
>TRBJ1-1|13|TRBV5-6|.|.
CASSFPRLAEAFF
TGTGCCAGCAGCTTTCCCAGGTTGGCTGAAGCTTTCTTT
>TRBJ1-2|13|TRBV7-7|.|.
CASSSGGSYSYTF
TGTGCTAGCAGCTCTGGAGGGTCGTATAGCTACACCTTC
>TRBJ1-1|14|TRBV18|.|.
CASSPGGSNTEAFF
TGTGCCAGCTCACCAGGGGGGTCGAACACTGAAGCTTTCTTT
>TRBJ2-1|15|TRBV19|.|TRBD2
CASTSRDGGGYEQFF
TGTGCCAGTACATCCCGGGACGGGGGAGGGTATGAGCAGTTCTTC
>TRBJ1-6|14|TRBV5-4|.|.
CASSLVQYNSPLHF
TGTGCCAGCAGCTTGGTTCAGTATAATTCACCCCTCCACTTT
>TRBJ1-6|15|TRBV5-6|.|.
CASSLVAGPNSPLHF
TGTGCCAGCAGCTTGGTGGCGGGGCCCAATTCACCCCTCCACTTT
>TRBJ1-1|14|TRBV5-4|.|.
CASSPARNEGEAFF
TGTGCCAGCAGTCCAGCTAGGAATGAGGGTGAAGCTTTCTTT
>TRBJ2-2|17|TRBV5-1|.|TRBD2
CASSFLGRGRDTGELFF
TGCGCCAGCAGCTTCTTGGGGAGGGGCAGAGACACCGGGGAGCTGTTTTTT
>TRBJ1-4|15|TRBV5-5|.|TRBD1
CASSLAGTGNEKLFF
TGTGCCAGCAGCTTGGCTGGGACAGGTAATGAAAAACTGTTTTTT
>TRBJ2-7|14|TRBV18|.|TRBD1
CASSPGTAAYEQYF
TGTGCCAGCTCCCCCGGGACAGCGGCCTACGAGCAGTACTTC
>TRBJ1-1|12|TRBV29-1|.|.
CSVTVQNTEAFF
TGCAGCGTCACGGTTCAGAACACTGAAGCTTTCTTT
>TRBJ2-1|13|TRBV5-5|once|.
CASILETYNEQFF
TGTGCCAGCATCCTGGAGACCTACAATGAGCAGTTCTTC
>TRBJ1-5|15|TRBV2|.|.
CASSEASGRGQPQHF
TGTGCCAGCAGTGAAGCTTCGGGAAGAGGTCAGCCCCAGCATTTT
>TRBJ1-5|17|TRBV7-9|.|.
CASSYGGGGGRNQPQHF
TGTGCCAGCAGCTATGGGGGGGGAGGAGGTCGCAATCAGCCCCAGCATTTT
>TRBJ1-3|13|TRBV6-5|.|TRBD1
CASSRSGGNTIYF
TGTGCCAGCAGTAGGTCAGGGGGGAACACCATATATTTT
>TRBJ1-1|15|TRBV9|.|TRBD1
CASSPGDRENTEAFF
TGTGCCAGCAGCCCGGGGGACAGGGAGAACACTGAAGCTTTCTTT
>TRBJ2-1|20|TRBV4-1|once|TRBD2
CASSQGTLAGAQSSYNEQFF
TGCGCCAGCAGCCAAGGTACGCTAGCGGGGGCCCAGAGCTCCTACAATGAGCAGTTCTTC
>TRBJ2-1|16|TRBV13|.|.
CASSLGRGTSSDEQFF
TGTGCCAGCAGCTTAGGCCGAGGCACGAGCTCGGATGAGCAGTTCTTC
>TRBJ1-1|14|TRBV19|.|TRBD1
CASRGDRLNTEAFF
TGTGCCAGTAGGGGGGACAGACTGAACACTGAAGCTTTCTTT
>TRBJ1-2|12|TRBV10-3|.|.
CAISEYRDGYTF
TGTGCCATCAGTGAGTACAGGGATGGCTACACCTTC
>TRBJ2-5|11|TRBV20-1|.|.
CSASVRETQYF
TGCAGTGCTAGTGTCAGAGAGACCCAGTACTTC
>TRBJ1-1|15|TRBV19|.|.
CASSTPFPGNTEAFF
TGTGCCAGTAGTACGCCTTTTCCAGGAAACACTGAAGCTTTCTTT
>TRBJ2-7|14|TRBV28|.|.
CASTSGRQGYEQYF
TGTGCCAGCACCTCCGGCCGGCAGGGCTACGAGCAGTACTTC
>TRBJ1-2|13|TRBV27|.|.
CASSFGVRHGYTF
TGTGCCAGCAGTTTCGGGGTGAGGCATGGCTACACCTTC
>TRBJ2-1|15|TRBV6-5|.|TRBD2
CASSSMAGGPNEQFF
TGTGCCAGCAGTTCCATGGCGGGGGGGCCGAATGAGCAGTTCTTC
>TRBJ1-3|15|TRBV12-5|.|TRBD1
CASGRDRDSGNTIYF
TGTGCTAGTGGTCGGGACAGGGACTCTGGAAACACCATATATTTT
>TRBJ2-5|17|TRBV7-8|.|TRBD2
CASSLAASGGPQETQYF
TGTGCCAGCAGCTTAGCGGCTAGCGGGGGACCTCAAGAGACCCAGTACTTC
>TRBJ2-7|10|TRBV6-1|.|.
CASTGYEQYF
TGTGCCAGCACGGGTTACGAGCAGTACTTC
>TRBJ1-1|13|TRBV11-2|.|.
CASSPEGDTEAFF
TGTGCCAGCAGCCCAGAGGGGGACACTGAAGCTTTCTTT